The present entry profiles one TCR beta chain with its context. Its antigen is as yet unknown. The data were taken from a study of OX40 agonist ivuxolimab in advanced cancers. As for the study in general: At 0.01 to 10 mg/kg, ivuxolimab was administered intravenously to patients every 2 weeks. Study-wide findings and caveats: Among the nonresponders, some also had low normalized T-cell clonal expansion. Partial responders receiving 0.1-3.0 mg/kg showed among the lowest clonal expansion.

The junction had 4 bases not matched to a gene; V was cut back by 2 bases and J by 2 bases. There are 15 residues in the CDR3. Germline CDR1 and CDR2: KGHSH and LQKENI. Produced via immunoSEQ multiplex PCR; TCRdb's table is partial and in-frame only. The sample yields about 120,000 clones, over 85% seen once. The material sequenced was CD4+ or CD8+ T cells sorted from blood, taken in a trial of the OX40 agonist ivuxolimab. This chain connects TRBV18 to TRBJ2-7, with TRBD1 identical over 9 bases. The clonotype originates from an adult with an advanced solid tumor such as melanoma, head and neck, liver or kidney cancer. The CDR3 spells CASSPDRGIAYEQYF. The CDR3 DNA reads TGTGCCAGCTCACCAGACAGGGGGATCGCCTACGAGCAGTACTTC.